This T cell receptor (beta chain) was identified in a study of blood T cell repertoires in COVID-19. Overall study context: Acute and convalescent COVID-19 specimens originated in the United States, Italy and Spain.

Method: immunoSEQ multiplex PCR; TCRdb's copy keeps in-frame clones and lacks some. The profile covers 200,000 to 250,000 clones, with 65% to 90% appearing a single time and around 4% taken by the ten largest. Per germline, CDR1 SGHVS and CDR2 FNYEAQ. Trimming took off 1 base at V and 5 bases at J, with 11 bases between the two ends. The CDR3 is 14 amino acids. The TCR originated in a woman aged 40 to 50 with acute COVID-19. This chain joins TRBV7-6 and TRBJ2-5; D perhaps matches TRBD1 (6 bases). The specimen was PBMCs or T cells enriched from blood (not recorded which). The CDR3 DNA follows: TGTGCCAGCAGCTTAGGGACAGCGAGGGAGACCCAGTACTTC. Its protein is CASSLGTARETQYF.